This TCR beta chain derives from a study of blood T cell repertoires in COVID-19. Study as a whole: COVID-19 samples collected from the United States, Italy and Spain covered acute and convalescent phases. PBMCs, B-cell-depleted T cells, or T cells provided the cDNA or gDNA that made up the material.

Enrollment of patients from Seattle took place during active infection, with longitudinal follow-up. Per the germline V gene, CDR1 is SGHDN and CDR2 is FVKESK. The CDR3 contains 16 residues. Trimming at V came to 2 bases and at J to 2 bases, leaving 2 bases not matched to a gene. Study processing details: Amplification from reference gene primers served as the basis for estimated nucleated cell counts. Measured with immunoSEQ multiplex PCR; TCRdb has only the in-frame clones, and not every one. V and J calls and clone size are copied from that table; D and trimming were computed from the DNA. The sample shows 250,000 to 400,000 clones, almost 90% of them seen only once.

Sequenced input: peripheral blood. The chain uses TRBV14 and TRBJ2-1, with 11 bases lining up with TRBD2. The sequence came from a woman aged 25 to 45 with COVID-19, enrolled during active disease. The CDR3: CASSQPGLAAYNEQFF. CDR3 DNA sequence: TGTGCCAGCAGCCAACCGGGACTAGCGGCCTACAATGAGCAGTTCTTC.